This T cell receptor beta chain stems from a study of beta chain features in type 1 diabetes. Turning to the study itself: Summed over all samples, the examined sorted cells came to fewer than 120,000,000. Study-wide findings and caveats: Here, the possible influence of HLA type (on TCRB rearrangement) remained unresolved. Moderate but significant shortening of TCRB CDR3s was recorded in all four CD4+ subsets from Type 1 diabetes patients.

Only a few counts were recorded for this clone. The antigen remains undetermined. Of the isolated RNA, all was reverse transcribed, and so the sequenced material was expressed TCRB transcripts. The method was immunoSEQ multiplex PCR; TCRdb's version includes in-frame clones alone and lacks a portion of them. The data hold 200,000 to 300,000 clones, with about a tenth observed a single time. The V gene's germline CDR1 is SEHNR and CDR2 FQNEAQ (reference sequence). The V end was cut by 6 bases, the J end by 1 base, with 9 bases between. The CDR3 spans 13 residues. The gene calls are TRBV7-9 and TRBJ1-1, with unresolved D. The sequence was obtained from a man aged 30-40 years with type 1 diabetes. The material sequenced was naive CD4+ T cells from blood. The CDR3 bases are TGTGCCAGCAGGAAACAGCAGAACACTGAAGCTTTCTTT. Amino acids: CASRKQQNTEAFF.